This T cell receptor beta chain was identified during a study of CD8+ T cells in alopecia areata. In the study overall: The SALT score measured affected scalp surface percentage in treated patients.

Looked up from germline, CDR1 is SGHRS and CDR2 is YFSETQ. The CDR3 length is 8 residues. Trimming left V 7 bases short and J 15 bases short, with 8 bases between. Treatment indicated: oral pan-JAK inhibitor, 5-10 mg twice daily. A FACSAria was used to sort CD4+ and CD8+ T cells. These cells came from PBMCs. The sequencing template was cDNA reverse transcribed from extracted RNA. Produced via immunoSEQ multiplex PCR; TCRdb's table is partial and in-frame only. The repertoire holds 95,000 to 120,000 clones, with roughly three fifths as singletons. The chain recombines TRBV5-1 with TRBJ2-1; TRBD1 or TRBD2 may be the D gene (5 bases each). The clonotype originates from a human donor with alopecia areata. The specimen was CD4+ T cells sorted from blood, collected at week 24, from a patient treated with tofacitinib. The CDR3 loop is CASGGRFF. DNA for the CDR3: TGCGCCAGCGGGGGTCGGTTCTTC.